A single sample is the source of the 13 T cell receptor beta chains below, sequenced in a study of blood T cell repertoires in COVID-19. Data came from immunoSEQ multiplex PCR; TCRdb stores just in-frame clones and leaves some out. The table lists about 260,000 clones, 75% to 90% of them singletons, with under 2.5% in the top ten. Material: PBMCs or T cells enriched from blood (not recorded which). The receptors were gathered from a woman aged 18-30 years who had recovered from COVID-19.

The J gene is TRBJ2-7, the V gene TRBV2, with TRBD2 as a possible D gene (6 bases). Germline V gene sequence: CDR1 SNHLY, CDR2 FYNNEI. The CDR3 spans 12 residues. Trimming took off 3 bases at V and 7 bases at J, with 10 bases between the two ends. The CDR3 DNA sequence: TGTGCCAGCAGTGAGGTGGGGGGTGAGCAGTACTTC. This encodes CASSEVGGEQYF.

This chain joins TRBV2 and TRBJ2-3; 8 nucleotides match TRBD2. The CDR3 loop spans 17 amino acids. Germline V lookup: CDR1 SNHLY, CDR2 FYNNEI. The ends lost 5 bases at V and 3 bases at J; junction bases unmatched: 13. CDR3 residues: CASSTALIAGFTDTQYF. The CDR3 DNA is TGTGCCAGCAGTACAGCTTTAATAGCGGGGTTTACAGATACGCAGTATTTT. The variable domain in full, with the rest retrieved from reference TRBV2 and TRBJ2-3, is EPEVTQTPSHQVTQMGQEVILRCVPISNHLYFYWYRQILGQKVEFLVSFYNNEISEKSEIFDDQFSVERPDGSNFTLKIRSTKLEDSAMYFCASSTALIAGFTDTQYFGPGTRLTVL.

This clone was counted a single time. The chain uses TRBV5-1 and TRBJ1-2, with 7 bases lining up with TRBD1. The J segment lost 5 bases and the V segment lost 1 base, leaving 5 bases of the junction unmatched. Per germline, CDR1 SGHRS and CDR2 YFSETQ. There are 14 residues in the CDR3. Written as DNA, the CDR3 is TGCGCCAGCAGCTTGAACAGGGGTAGTTATGGCTACACCTTC. Amino acid sequence: CASSLNRGSYGYTF.

The chain couples TRBV21-1 to TRBJ1-5; the DNA was not used to check the table's D call, TRBD1. TRBV21-1 is noted as a pseudogene. This CDR3 has 17 residues. CDR3 protein: CASSNEDRDTDNQPQHF. The CDR3 nucleotides read TGTGCCAGCAGCAACGAAGACCGGGACACTGACAATCAGCCCCAGCATTTT.

The chain employs TRBV27 and TRBJ2-7; D is possibly TRBD1 (6 bases). Trimming took 0 bases from V and 4 from J, leaving 16 bases between them. The V gene's germline CDR1 is MNHEY and CDR2 SMNVEV (reference sequence). The CDR3 loop spans 16 amino acids. CDR3 sequence (DNA): TGTGCCAGCAGTTTATCAGGGCCGGGACACACGTACGAGCAGTACTTC. Translated: CASSLSGPGHTYEQYF.

The genes are TRBV2 and TRBJ1-3; TRBD1 agrees at 9 bases. The CDR3 totals 14 residues. The V gene end was trimmed by 7 bases and the J gene end by 2 bases; junction bases not matched to a gene: 3. CDR1 and CDR2 from the germline V gene are SNHLY and FYNNEI. For the CDR3, the DNA is TGTGCCAGCACGGGACAGGGACCTGGAAACACCATATATTTT. As protein: CASTGQGPGNTIYF.

The V gene is TRBV2, the J gene TRBJ1-4; 8 bases match TRBD1. The CDR3 totals 14 residues. Germline-derived CDR1 and CDR2 are SNHLY and FYNNEI. J was trimmed by 8 bases and V by 6 bases; bases with no gene match: 8. The CDR3 DNA reads TGTGCCAGCAGGGCCGGGACAGGTGCAGAAAAACTGTTTTTT. This sequence encodes CASRAGTGAEKLFF.

The J gene is TRBJ1-1, the V gene TRBV10-2; TRBD1 matches 7 bases. CDR1 WSHSY and CDR2 SAAADI come from the germline V gene. The CDR3 is made up of 14 amino acids. The V and J ends lost 6 bases and 1 base, in that order; junction bases with no gene match: 5. The CDR3 DNA is TGCGCCAGCAGACCGACAGGGTGGAACACTGAAGCTTTCTTT. Translating it yields CASRPTGWNTEAFF.

The V gene is TRBV2, the J gene TRBJ2-1; weak D call: TRBD1 (6 bases). The germline V gene has CDR1 SNHLY and CDR2 FYNNEI. Trimming shortened V by 6 bases and J by 7 bases, and 13 bases separated the two germline ends. The CDR3 is 13 amino acids. As DNA, the CDR3 is TGTGCCAGCAGGGACGGGACAAGGAATGAGCAGTTCTTC. As protein: CASRDGTRNEQFF.

V gene TRBV6-1 combines with J gene TRBJ2-5; TRBD2 aligns across 9 bases. Germline values: CDR1 MNHNS, CDR2 SASEGT. J gave up 0 bases and V 4 bases, and 9 bases lay outside the gene matches. The CDR3 has 17 residues. The CDR3 sequence is CASSGRGREGDQETQYF. The CDR3 DNA reads TGTGCCAGCAGTGGGCGAGGGCGGGAGGGAGACCAAGAGACCCAGTACTTC.

J is TRBJ2-3 and V is TRBV27; D is perhaps TRBD2 (5 bases). The ends were cut back, 2 bases at V and 4 bases at J, with 10 bases in the middle. The CDR3 totals 14 residues. Per germline, CDR1 MNHEY and CDR2 SMNVEV (reference sequence). CDR3 coding DNA: TGTGCCAGCAGTTTAAACGGGATCGCAGATACGCAGTATTTT. The encoded protein is CASSLNGIADTQYF.

This clone was observed a handful of times. The V call is TRBV5-8, the J call TRBJ1-1; TRBD1 is a possible D gene (6 bases). The CDR3 contains 10 residues. In germline, CDR1 is SGHTS, CDR2 YDEGEE. Trimming shortened V by 2 bases and J by 10 bases, and 6 bases separated the two germline ends. DNA for the CDR3: TGTGCCAGCAGCTTCAGGGGAGCTTTCTTT. Its protein product is CASSFRGAFF.

As regards this clone: Additional DNA sequences in this sample encode the identical CDR3. This chain joins TRBV27 and TRBJ1-5; a weak D match, TRBD1 (6 bases). This CDR3 has 13 residues. Trimming removed 6 bases from V and 4 bases from J, with 10 bases in between. Germline V gene lookup returns CDR1 MNHEY and CDR2 SMNVEV (reference sequence). CDR3 nucleotides: TGTGCCAGCAGCCCGACAGGAAATCAGCCCCAGCATTTT. This codes for CASSPTGNQPQHF.